This T cell receptor beta chain is drawn from a study of immune evolution from preneoplasia to lung adenocarcinoma. Only in-frame clones appear in the TCRdb table, and some are missing; sequencing was by immunoSEQ multiplex PCR. This sample yields more than 3,500 clones, of which approximately 83% are seen a single time; roughly 13% belongs to the top ten. The J segment lost 5 bases and the V segment lost 7 bases, leaving 10 bases of the junction unmatched. The CDR3 has 14 amino acids. Germline CDR1 reads MNHEY; CDR2 reads SVGAGI. Specimen: FFPE normal lung tissue adjacent to the tumor. The sequence was collected from a person between 45 and 75 years old with lung adenocarcinoma. The rearrangement uses TRBV6-5 and TRBJ1-1; 7 bases agree with TRBD1. CDR3: CASTRGWEVTEAFF. The CDR3, as DNA: TGTGCCAGCACCAGGGGGTGGGAGGTGACTGAAGCTTTCTTT.